Listed here are 18 T cell receptor beta chains from one sample, sequenced in a study of OX40 agonist ivuxolimab in advanced cancers. TCRdb's table, derived via immunoSEQ multiplex PCR, lists solely in-frame clones and lacks some. The table has more than 55,000 clones, less than 85% seen once; the top ten hold about a tenth. The sequencing used CD4+ or CD8+ T cells sorted from blood, collected in a trial of the OX40 agonist ivuxolimab. Source of these receptors: an adult with an advanced solid tumor such as melanoma, head and neck, liver or kidney cancer.

The rearrangement uses TRBV7-2 and TRBJ2-3; 10 bases match TRBD2. Germline CDR1 reads SGHTA; CDR2 reads FQGNSA. After removal of 3 bases from V and 3 bases from J, the junction contained 6 bases not matched to a gene. CDR3 length: 16 amino acids. The CDR3 here is CASSFGTSGNTDTQYF. Written as DNA, the CDR3 is TGTGCCAGCAGCTTTGGAACTAGCGGGAATACAGATACGCAGTATTTT.

The chain is built from TRBV27 and TRBJ1-5; D remains unclear. CDR1 and CDR2 (germline): MNHEY, SMNVEV (reference sequence). The CDR3 sequence is 14 residues long. Between the trimmed V and J ends, which lost 0 bases and 7 bases, there was a span of 10 bases. The CDR3 DNA sequence: TGTGCCAGCAGTTTATCGGGAGGGTTCCAGCCCCAGCATTTT. Translation gives CASSLSGGFQPQHF.

This sequence joins TRBV5-6 and TRBJ2-1, with D perhaps given as TRBD1 or TRBD2 (5 bases each). CDR3 length: 14 amino acids. Trimming took off 0 bases at V and 9 bases at J, with 13 bases between the two ends. The V gene's germline CDR1 is SGHDT and CDR2 YYEEEE. CDR3 DNA sequence: TGTGCCAGCAGCTTGGTGGGACGAGAGTTTGAGCAGTTCTTC. It is translated as CASSLVGREFEQFF.

The chain joins TRBV5-1 to TRBJ2-7, with 10 bases that match TRBD1. CDR1 and CDR2 from the germline V gene are SGHRS and YFSETQ. V shed 4 bases and J 4 bases; nucleotides not matched to a gene: 11. The length of the CDR3 is 16 residues. The DNA for the CDR3 is TGCGCCAGCAGCGTTGGACAGGGGGGGACCGCATACGAGCAGTACTTC. This codes for CASSVGQGGTAYEQYF.

The count of this clone is one. This chain joins TRBV4-3 and TRBJ2-5; D is possibly TRBD1 or TRBD2 (5 bases each). CDR3 length: 16 amino acids. Trimming pared 0 bases from V and 5 bases from J, leaving 16 bases between. The germline gives CDR1 LGHNA, CDR2 YSLEER. Written as DNA, the CDR3 is TGCGCCAGCAGCCAAGATCTAGCAGCGTGGGGGGAGACCCAGTACTTC. This sequence encodes CASSQDLAAWGETQYF.

The chain employs TRBV7-2 and TRBJ2-1; D is perhaps TRBD2 (6 bases). The germline V gene encodes CDR1 SGHTA and CDR2 FQGNSA. This CDR3 comprises 16 residues. Between the trimmed V and J ends, which lost 1 base and 2 bases, there was a span of 12 bases. CDR3 DNA sequence: TGTGCCAGCAGCTTAGTTGGCGGGACGGCCTACAATGAGCAGTTCTTC. Translated, it gives CASSLVGGTAYNEQFF.

The chain combines TRBV15 with TRBJ2-3; D is unresolved. The CDR3 is 13 amino acids. The ends were cut back, 8 bases at V and 2 bases at J, with 11 bases in the middle. CDR1 LNHNV and CDR2 YYDKDF come from the germline V gene (reference sequence). The CDR3 sequence is CATRSRTTDTQYF. DNA of the CDR3: TGTGCCACCCGGTCCAGGACCACAGATACGCAGTATTTT.

The rearrangement joins TRBV5-8 to TRBJ2-7; perhaps D is TRBD1 or TRBD2 (5 bases each). The CDR3 is 15 residues long. The V and J ends lost 3 bases and 6 bases respectively, with 19 bases between them. CDR1 SGHTS and CDR2 YDEGEE come from the germline V gene. CDR3 sequence (DNA): TGTGCCAGCAGCTCCACAGGACGGTCCCGGGGCGAGCAGTACTTC. This translates into CASSSTGRSRGEQYF. The full variable domain, with the rest looked up from reference TRBV5-8 and TRBJ2-7, is EAGVTQSPTHLIKTRGQQATLRCSPISGHTSVYWYQQALGLGLQFLLWYDEGEERNRGNFPPRFSGRQFPNYSSELNVNALELEDSALYLCASSSTGRSRGEQYFGPGTRLTVT.

The CDR3 DNA sequence: TGTGCCGGTCGAGCGGGAGGTAACCAAGAGACCCAGTACTTC. This encodes CAGRAGGNQETQYF. The rearrangement uses TRBV7-9 and TRBJ2-5, with 9 bases matching TRBD2. V trimming: 11 bases; J trimming: 0 bases; junction bases outside the gene matches: 7. The CDR3 totals 14 residues. CDR1 is SEHNR, CDR2 FQNEAQ, per germline (reference sequence).

In this sample, this clone turned up a few times. V usage is TRBV5-1 and J usage is TRBJ2-5; D might be TRBD2 (6 bases). The CDR3 consists of 15 residues. Trimming pared 3 bases from V and 5 bases from J, leaving 17 bases between. Germline V CDR1 and CDR2: SGHRS, YFSETQ. CDR3 loop: CASSSGTGPTETQYF. The CDR3 bases are TGCGCCAGCAGCTCCGGGACTGGCCCGACCGAGACCCAGTACTTC.

The genes are TRBV5-1 and TRBJ2-2; D remains ambiguous. The length of the CDR3 is 15 residues. Trimming shortened V by 4 bases and J by 1 base, and 11 bases separated the two germline ends. Germline loops: CDR1 SGHRS, CDR2 YFSETQ. CDR3 protein: CASSLRTGNTGELFF. The CDR3 DNA reads TGCGCCAGCAGCCTGAGGACGGGGAACACCGGGGAGCTGTTTTTT.

The chain is built from TRBV7-9 and TRBJ2-7; TRBD2 agrees at 12 bases. The V segment lost 5 bases and the J segment 2 bases; nucleotides outside the gene matches: 7. CDR1 and CDR2 from the germline V gene are SEHNR and FQNEAQ (reference sequence). The CDR3 length is 16 residues. CDR3 in amino acids: CASSPLAGGPAYEQYF. In nucleotides, the CDR3 is TGTGCCAGCAGCCCCCTAGCGGGAGGGCCAGCCTACGAGCAGTACTTC.

The gene calls are TRBV7-9 and TRBJ2-1, with D perhaps TRBD2 (6 bases). CDR1 and CDR2 from the germline V gene are SEHNR and FQNEAQ (reference sequence). The CDR3 loop spans 15 amino acids. The V and J ends lost 5 bases and 5 bases respectively, with 16 bases between them. CDR3 bases: TGTGCCAGCAGCCGTCTGTTGGGGGAGGACAATGAGCAGTTCTTC. This gives the protein CASSRLLGEDNEQFF.

This clone rates as large (0.1 to 1%). This chain connects TRBV14 to TRBJ1-2; TRBD1 is a possible D gene (6 bases). This CDR3 comprises 15 residues. The V end was cut by 1 base, the J end by 7 bases, with 16 bases between. Germline loops: CDR1 SGHDN, CDR2 FVKESK. The CDR3: CASSQVPGAPGGYTF. The CDR3, as DNA: TGTGCCAGCAGCCAAGTTCCGGGGGCCCCTGGTGGCTACACCTTC.

This rearrangement joins TRBV6-6 to TRBJ2-5, with 8 bases identical to TRBD2. Per the germline V gene, CDR1 is MNHNY and CDR2 is SVGAGI (reference sequence). The CDR3 is 15 residues long. The V segment lost 6 bases and the J segment 4 bases; nucleotides outside the gene matches: 10. Written as DNA, the CDR3 is TGTGCCAGCAGCCTCGGGGGGGCCGGGCGAGAGACCCAGTACTTC. As protein: CASSLGGAGRETQYF.

This chain joins TRBV4-1 and TRBJ1-2, with a tentative D call TRBD1 (6 bases). V shed 0 bases and J shed 8 bases, with 16 bases lying between them. The CDR3 loop spans 15 amino acids. Germline V gene lookup returns CDR1 MGHRA and CDR2 YSYEKL. As DNA, the CDR3 is TGCGCCAGCAGCCAAGATCGTACAGGGAAGGACGGCTACACCTTC. Protein sequence: CASSQDRTGKDGYTF.

The rearrangement uses TRBV19 and TRBJ2-7; 8 positions match TRBD1. Per germline, CDR1 LNHDA and CDR2 SQIVND (reference sequence). The CDR3 loop spans 16 amino acids. V gave up 2 bases and J gave up 5 bases; unmatched junction bases: 11. The CDR3 DNA reads as TGTGCCAGTAGTATATTGCCGGGCAGGGGGCGGCACGAGCAGTACTTC. Translated, it gives CASSILPGRGRHEQYF.

The sample holds one count of this clone. This sequence joins TRBV7-2 and TRBJ1-5; D may be TRBD1 (5 bases). Per the germline V gene, CDR1 is SGHTA and CDR2 is FQGNSA. The V and J ends lost 0 bases and 5 bases respectively, with 26 bases between them. The CDR3 contains 20 residues. DNA for the CDR3: TGTGCCAGCAGCTTAGCGGACCTGGGACGAATATACGGTTGGGATCAGCCCCAGCATTTT. The encoded protein is CASSLADLGRIYGWDQPQHF.